This T cell receptor (beta chain) is drawn from a study of technical replicates of blood from several donors. Germline CDR1 is SNHLY and CDR2 is FYNNEI. J was trimmed by 0 bases and V by 6 bases; bases with no gene match: 7. This CDR3 has 15 amino acids. TCRdb's table, derived via immunoSEQ multiplex PCR, lists solely in-frame clones and lacks some. The sample shows about 82,000 clones, about 94% of them seen only once. The source is a human donor in good health. The sequencing input was T cells isolated from PBMCs. The rearrangement links TRBV2 to TRBJ2-7; 8 positions match TRBD2. The DNA for the CDR3 is TGTGCCAGCAGCCCCGGGGGGGCCAGCTCCTACGAGCAGTACTTC. It translates to CASSPGGASSYEQYF.